This T cell receptor beta chain was found in a study of blood T cell repertoires in COVID-19. Study information: The origin of the acute and convalescent COVID-19 samples was the United States, Italy and Spain.

The protocol was immunoSEQ multiplex PCR, while the TCRdb copy is restricted to in-frame clones and leaves out a portion. Here the sample spans about 140,000 clones, 85% being singletons. Trimming took off 7 bases at V and 0 bases at J, with 15 bases between the two ends. This CDR3 spans 15 amino acids. Germline V gives CDR1 MNHEY, CDR2 SVGAGI. The chain combines TRBV6-5 with TRBJ1-2; no firm D call. The sequenced material came from PBMCs or T cells enriched from blood (not recorded which). The origin of this receptor is a woman aged 35 to 49 who had recovered from COVID-19. CDR3 loop: CASTRSAHSNYGYTF. Written as DNA, the CDR3 is TGTGCCAGCACCCGAAGCGCCCATTCTAACTATGGCTACACCTTC.